The source of this TCR beta chain is a study of T cells expressing NK-cell markers. TCRdb reprocessed the 5' RACE reads and keeps a single row for each CDR3 protein, giving no DNA. The sample data list about 440,000 distinct CDR3 sequences. The CDR3 has 15 residues. Germline values: CDR1 MGHRA, CDR2 YSYEKL. Sequencing input: blood T cells: a sorted CD56 or NKG2C T cell subset, CD4+ or CD8+ T cells, or bulk PBMC T cells (not recorded which). The source is a woman between 18 and 75 years old in good health. The rearrangement uses TRBV4-1 and TRBJ1-5. The CDR3 spells CASSQVRNSNQPQHF.